What follows are 27 T cell receptor beta chains derived from one specimen sequenced in a study of immune characterization of retroperitoneal liposarcoma. MiXCR, applied by TCRdb to the PCR reads, yields one record per CDR3 protein. This table holds more than 10,000 distinct CDR3 sequences, 47% found once. Material: tumor tissue. The origin of the receptors is a female donor with retroperitoneal liposarcoma.

This clonotype is termed medium-sized (0.01 to 0.1%). The chain joins TRBV6-1 to TRBJ2-1; 11 bases align to TRBD1. The better agreement between TRBJ2-7 and the DNA end casts doubt on the J call. From germline, CDR1 is MNHNS and CDR2 SASEGT. The CDR3 spans 14 residues. The CDR3 DNA sequence: TGTGCCAGCAGCGGACAGGGGGCCGTCTACGAGCAGTACTTC. Its translation: CASSGQGAVYEQYF.

This chain links TRBV6-8 with TRBJ1-2; 9 nucleotides line up with TRBD1. In germline, CDR1 is MNHGY, CDR2 SAAAGT. J gave up 4 bases and V 7 bases, and 10 bases lay outside the gene matches. CDR3 size: 15 residues. For the CDR3, the DNA is TGTGCCAGCACCACGGGGGACAGGGTTGGCTATGGCTACACCTTC. Its protein product is CASTTGDRVGYGYTF.

The chain combines TRBV10-1 with TRBJ2-1; TRBD2 matches at 7 bases. The J call is doubtful: the DNA matches TRBJ2-5 better. The germline V gene has CDR1 WNHNN and CDR2 SYGVQD (reference sequence). The CDR3 runs 15 residues. CDR3 coding DNA: TGCGCCAGCAGTGACCGCGGGAGTGAAGGACAGACCCAGTACTTC. Translated, it gives CASSDRGSEGQTQYF.

The chain couples TRBV7-8 to TRBJ1-1, with no clear D. The V gene's germline CDR1 is SGHVS and CDR2 FQNEAQ. The V end lost 5 bases, the J end lost 0 bases, and 10 bases lay between the germline ends. The CDR3 is made up of 14 amino acids. CDR3 nucleotide sequence: TGTGCCAGCAGCCCCGCATTACTGAACACTGAAGCTTTCTTT. It codes for CASSPALLNTEAFF.

This clonotype was observed a handful of times. The rearrangement links TRBV7-2 to TRBJ1-5; 10 bases align to TRBD1. The ends lost 5 bases at V and 5 bases at J; junction bases unmatched: 6. Germline V lookup: CDR1 SGHTA, CDR2 FQGNSA. The CDR3 is 15 amino acids. Here the CDR3 DNA reads TGTGCCAGCAGCCTCACCGGGACAGGGGATCAGCCCCAGCATTTT. Its translation: CASSLTGTGDQPQHF.

This clonotype was seen a handful of times. This rearrangement joins TRBV6-1 to TRBJ2-5; D is unclear. V lost 4 bases and J 4 bases, leaving 7 bases between the germline ends. The CDR3 loop spans 12 amino acids. The V gene's germline CDR1 is MNHNS and CDR2 SASEGT. This chain's CDR3 is CASSALLETQYF. The CDR3 DNA reads as TGTGCCAGCAGTGCGCTACTAGAGACCCAGTACTTC.

This chain joins TRBV6-6 and TRBJ2-3; TRBD2 matches 10 bases. Germline V gives CDR1 MNHNY, CDR2 SVGAGI (reference sequence). The CDR3 loop spans 17 amino acids. J lost 7 bases, V lost 0 bases, and 10 bases had no gene match. The CDR3 DNA follows: TGTGCCAGCAGTTACTCGGGTCTAGCGGGAGCGTTAAATACGCAGTATTTT. This encodes CASSYSGLAGALNTQYF.

By its share, this clonotype is medium-sized. The CDR3 nucleotides are TGTGCCAGCAGTCCACTAGCGGTGAGCACAGATACGCAGTATTTT. It codes for CASSPLAVSTDTQYF. This sequence joins TRBV12-3 or TRBV12-4 and TRBJ2-3; 8 nucleotides line up with TRBD2. V lost 5 bases, J lost 0 bases, and 4 bases stayed unmatched. This CDR3 has 15 residues.

The genes are TRBV6-4 and TRBJ2-1; perhaps TRBD1 as D (6 bases). This CDR3 is 14 amino acids long. CDR1 and CDR2 (germline): MRHNA, SNTAGT. Between the trimmed V and J ends, which lost 7 bases and 5 bases, there was a span of 15 bases. The CDR3 sequence is CASTRDISNNEQFF. For the CDR3, the DNA is TGTGCCAGCACCAGGGACATTAGTAACAATGAGCAGTTCTTC.

This clonotype was observed many times. The chain combines TRBV27 with TRBJ2-3; TRBD2 agrees at 12 bases. V trimming: 4 bases; J trimming: 1 base; junction bases outside the gene matches: 3. The CDR3 spans 16 residues. CDR1 MNHEY and CDR2 SMNVEV come from the germline V gene (reference sequence). The CDR3 DNA reads as TGTGCCAGCAGTTCCCGACTAGCGGGAGGCACAGATACGCAGTATTTT. Amino acids: CASSSRLAGGTDTQYF.

The CDR3 here is CASNLNSNQPQHF. The CDR3 nucleotides read TGTGCCAGCAACCTTAATAGCAATCAGCCCCAGCATTTT. The gene calls are TRBV6-1 and TRBJ1-5; no clear D gene. Germline loops: CDR1 MNHNS, CDR2 SASEGT. This CDR3 is 13 amino acids long. V gave up 7 bases and J gave up 0 bases, with 7 bases separating them.

The rearrangement links TRBV6-6 to TRBJ2-3, with 9 bases that match TRBD2. Trimming removed 6 bases from V and 4 bases from J; junction bases left unmatched: 5. Germline CDR1 reads MNHNY; CDR2 reads SVGAGI (reference sequence). This CDR3 comprises 14 residues. DNA of the CDR3: TGTGCCAGCAGGGTAGCGGGAGCTTCAGATACGCAGTATTTT. Its translation: CASRVAGASDTQYF.

The chain links TRBV6-9 to TRBJ2-7, with D perhaps TRBD1 (5 bases). The length of the CDR3 is 18 residues. V lost 6 bases to trimming and J lost 3 bases, with 27 bases between them. Germline V gene sequence: CDR1 MNHGY, CDR2 SVAAGI. The CDR3 DNA reads TGTGCCAGCAGCTATAATGGTCTTCAGGGAAAAACTTTCTACGAGCAGTACTTC. Amino acids: CASSYNGLQGKTFYEQYF.

This clonotype qualifies as medium-sized. The V call is TRBV6-1, the J call TRBJ2-4; D is perhaps TRBD2 (5 bases). V was trimmed by 6 bases and J by 1 base, leaving 19 bases between them. This CDR3 is built from 17 residues. Germline CDR1 reads MNHNS; CDR2 reads SASEGT. The CDR3 sequence: CASRAYSGLEAKNIQYF. The CDR3 coding sequence is TGTGCCAGCAGGGCCTACTCCGGACTCGAGGCCAAAAACATTCAGTACTTC.

The chain recombines TRBV6-1 with TRBJ1-2; D unresolved. V was cut by 0 bases and J by 0 bases, with 17 bases left in between. Germline lookup yields CDR1 MNHNS and CDR2 SASEGT. CDR3 length: 18 amino acids. For the CDR3, the DNA is TGTGCCAGCAGTGAAGCGCGGCAGAGAATAAAGGCTAACTATGGCTACACCTTC. As protein: CASSEARQRIKANYGYTF.

As for this clonotype: Lacking the conserved final phenylalanine or tryptophan, this CDR3 likely reflects a read error. The DNA is left out, because the CDR3 cannot be placed on it with certainty; the CDR3 is given as TCRdb lists it. The chain links TRBV6-2 or TRBV6-3 to TRBJ2-7; TRBD2, the table's D call, was not compared with the DNA. The germline gives CDR1 MNHEY, CDR2 SVGEGT. The CDR3 spans 15 residues, counting both ends. The CDR3 here is CASSYRLDSGSPLHL.

The V call is TRBV7-8, the J call TRBJ2-5; a possible D gene is TRBD2 (6 bases). The J call may be mistaken, given a closer DNA end match to TRBJ2-7. This CDR3 has 14 residues. Per germline, CDR1 SGHVS and CDR2 FQNEAQ. The CDR3: CASSLLARAYEQYF. The CDR3 bases are TGTGCCAGCAGCTTACTAGCGCGCGCCTACGAGCAGTACTTC.

The V call is TRBV11-3, the J call TRBJ2-1, with TRBD2 matching 9 bases. V lost 3 bases and J lost 5; bases outside the gene matches: 8. CDR1 and CDR2 from the germline V gene are SGHNT and YENEEA. There are 16 residues in the CDR3. In DNA form, the CDR3 reads TGTGCCAGCAGCTTCGAGATAGCGGGAGCGGACAATGAGCAGTTCTTC. Translated, it gives CASSFEIAGADNEQFF.

The V and J genes are TRBV15 and TRBJ2-1; D unclear. V was pared by 2 bases and J by 13 bases, with 12 bases between. The CDR3 is 12 residues long. Germline CDR1 is LNHNV and CDR2 is YYDKDF (reference sequence). The CDR3, as DNA: TGTGCCACCAGCAGACCTAAAGAGACCCAGTTCTTC. It translates to CATSRPKETQFF.

This clonotype turned up a few times. The CDR3 does not end in the conserved phenylalanine or tryptophan, so this is likely a read error. Because the CDR3's place on the DNA is in doubt, the DNA is left out and the CDR3 is given as listed by TCRdb. The rearrangement joins TRBV15 to TRBJ2-1. The CDR3 length is 8 residues, termini included. The V gene's germline CDR1 is LNHNV and CDR2 YYDKDF (reference sequence). The CDR3: CPPAKQQL.

This chain connects TRBV7-3 to TRBJ1-1; D is unclear. Germline V CDR1 and CDR2: SGHTA, FQGTGA. Trimming stripped 5 bases from V and 2 bases from J, with 9 bases between. The CDR3 runs to 13 residues. The CDR3 coding sequence is TGTGCCAGCAGCGTATTTACAAACACTGAAGCTTTCTTT. Protein sequence: CASSVFTNTEAFF.

As to this clonotype: Since no conserved phenylalanine or tryptophan closes the CDR3, a read error is the likely cause. The chain combines TRBV10-2 with TRBJ2-3; D not certain. This CDR3 is 9 amino acids long. The V and J ends lost 7 bases and 4 bases respectively, with 0 bases between them. The V gene's germline CDR1 is WSHSY and CDR2 SAAADI. The CDR3 region has the DNA TGCGCCAGCACAGATACGCAGTATTGT. Translated: CASTDTQYC.

This clonotype is medium-sized within its sample. In nucleotides, the CDR3 is TGTGCCAGCACTAAGACGGGACAGCAAGAGACCCAGTACTTC. Its translation is CASTKTGQQETQYF. The chain is built from TRBV6-1 and TRBJ2-5; 7 nucleotides agree with TRBD1. The CDR3 length is 14 residues. The trim removed 7 bases at V and 2 bases at J, leaving 7 bases unmatched. Germline V gene sequence: CDR1 MNHNS, CDR2 SASEGT.

The V call is TRBV12-3 or TRBV12-4, the J call TRBJ1-2, with D possibly matching TRBD1 (5 bases). Between the trimmed V and J ends, which lost 2 bases and 0 bases, there was a span of 16 bases. The CDR3 is 17 residues long. CDR3 in amino acids: CASSLSGSGFTNYGYTF. The CDR3 DNA is TGTGCCAGCAGTTTATCAGGGTCCGGCTTCACTAACTATGGCTACACCTTC.

This rearrangement joins TRBV12-3 or TRBV12-4 to TRBJ2-1; 7 nucleotides match TRBD1. V lost 6 bases and J lost 4; bases outside the gene matches: 6. The CDR3 is 14 amino acids. The CDR3 here is CASRQGTVYNEQFF. CDR3 nucleotides: TGTGCCAGCAGACAAGGGACAGTATACAATGAGCAGTTCTTC.

The V gene is TRBV7-8, the J gene TRBJ2-3, with 8 bases lining up with TRBD2. Germline V gene lookup returns CDR1 SGHVS and CDR2 FQNEAQ. The CDR3 extends over 16 amino acids. V trimming: 6 bases; J trimming: 7 bases; junction bases outside the gene matches: 15. Written as DNA, the CDR3 is TGTGCCAGCAGGAAACAAGCGGGAGCTGATCTATATACGCAGTATTTT. It translates to CASRKQAGADLYTQYF.

The chain employs TRBV27 and TRBJ2-5; 8 nucleotides agree with TRBD1. The J call may not be correct, given that the DNA end is closer to TRBJ2-7. The CDR3 covers 15 residues. CDR1 and CDR2 (germline): MNHEY, SMNVEV (reference sequence). The CDR3 DNA sequence: TGTGCCAGCAGCCTCGGACAGGGACAGCCCTACGAGCAGTACTTC. It yields the protein CASSLGQGQPYEQYF.